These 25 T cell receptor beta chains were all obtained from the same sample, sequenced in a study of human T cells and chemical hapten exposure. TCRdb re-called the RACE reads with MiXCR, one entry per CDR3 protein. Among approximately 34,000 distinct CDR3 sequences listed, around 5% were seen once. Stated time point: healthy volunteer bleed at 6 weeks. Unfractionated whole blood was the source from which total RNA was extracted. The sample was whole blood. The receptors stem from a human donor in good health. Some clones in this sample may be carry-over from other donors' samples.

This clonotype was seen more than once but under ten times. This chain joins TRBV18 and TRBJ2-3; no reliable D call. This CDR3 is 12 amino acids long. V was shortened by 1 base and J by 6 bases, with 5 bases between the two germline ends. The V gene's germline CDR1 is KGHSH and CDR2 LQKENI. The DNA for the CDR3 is TGTGCCAGCTCACCACTGGGGGATACGCAGTATTTT. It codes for CASSPLGDTQYF.

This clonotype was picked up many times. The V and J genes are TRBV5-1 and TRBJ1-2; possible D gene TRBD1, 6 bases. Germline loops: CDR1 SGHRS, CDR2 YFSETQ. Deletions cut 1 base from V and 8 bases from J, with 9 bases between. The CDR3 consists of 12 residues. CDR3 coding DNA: TGCGCCAGCAGCTTGCCCGGACAGGGCTACACCTTC. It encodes CASSLPGQGYTF. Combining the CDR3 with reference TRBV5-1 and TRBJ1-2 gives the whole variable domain KAGVTQTPRYLIKTRGQQVTLSCSPISGHRSVSWYQQTPGQGLQFLFEYFSETQRNKGNFPGRFSGRQFSNSRSEMNVSTLELGDSALYLCASSLPGQGYTFGSGTRLTVV.

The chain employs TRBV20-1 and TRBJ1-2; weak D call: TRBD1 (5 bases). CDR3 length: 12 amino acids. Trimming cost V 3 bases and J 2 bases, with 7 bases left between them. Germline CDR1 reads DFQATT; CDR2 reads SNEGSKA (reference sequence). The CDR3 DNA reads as TGCAGTGCTAGTGACAGCAACTATGGCTACACCTTC. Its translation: CSASDSNYGYTF.

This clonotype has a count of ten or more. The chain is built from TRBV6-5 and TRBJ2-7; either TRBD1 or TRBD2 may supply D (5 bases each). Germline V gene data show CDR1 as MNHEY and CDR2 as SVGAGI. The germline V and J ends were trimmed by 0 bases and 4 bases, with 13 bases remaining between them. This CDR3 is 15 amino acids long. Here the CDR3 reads CASSYSGVGAYEQYF. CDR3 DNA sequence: TGTGCCAGCAGTTACTCCGGGGTCGGGGCGTACGAGCAGTACTTC.

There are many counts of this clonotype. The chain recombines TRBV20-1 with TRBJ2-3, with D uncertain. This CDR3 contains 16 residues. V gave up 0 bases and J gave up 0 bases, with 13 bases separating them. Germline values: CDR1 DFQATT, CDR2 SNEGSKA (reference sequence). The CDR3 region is CSARDSGSRSTDTQYF. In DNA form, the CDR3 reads TGCAGTGCTAGAGATTCGGGTAGCAGGAGCACAGATACGCAGTATTTT.

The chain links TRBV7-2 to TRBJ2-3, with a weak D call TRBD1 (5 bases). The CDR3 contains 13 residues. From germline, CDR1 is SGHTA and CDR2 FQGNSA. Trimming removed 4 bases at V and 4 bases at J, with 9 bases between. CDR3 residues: CASSSLGPDTQYF. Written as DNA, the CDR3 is TGTGCCAGCAGCTCACTGGGGCCAGATACGCAGTATTTT.

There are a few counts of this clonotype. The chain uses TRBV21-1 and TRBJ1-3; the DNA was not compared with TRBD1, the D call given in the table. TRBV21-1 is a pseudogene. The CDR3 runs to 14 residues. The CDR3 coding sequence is TGTGCCAGCAGCTACAGGATCTCTGGAAACACCATATATTTT. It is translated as CASSYRISGNTIYF.

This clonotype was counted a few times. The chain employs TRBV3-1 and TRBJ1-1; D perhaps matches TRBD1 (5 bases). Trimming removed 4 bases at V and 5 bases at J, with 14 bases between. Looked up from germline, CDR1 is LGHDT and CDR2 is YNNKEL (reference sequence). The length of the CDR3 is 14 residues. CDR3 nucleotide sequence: TGTGCCAGCAGCCCTTTTACGGGGCGGACTGAAGCTTTCTTT. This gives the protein CASSPFTGRTEAFF.

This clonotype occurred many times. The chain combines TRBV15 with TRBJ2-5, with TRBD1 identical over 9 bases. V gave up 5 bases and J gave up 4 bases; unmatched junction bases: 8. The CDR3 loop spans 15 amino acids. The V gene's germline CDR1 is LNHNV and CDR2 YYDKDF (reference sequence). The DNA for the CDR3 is TGTGCCACCAGCTCCTGGACAGGGGCGGGAGAGACCCAGTACTTC. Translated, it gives CATSSWTGAGETQYF. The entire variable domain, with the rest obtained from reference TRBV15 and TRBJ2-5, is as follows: DAMVIQNPRYQVTQFGKPVTLSCSQTLNHNVMYWYQQKSSQAPKLLFHYYDKDFNNEADTPDNFQSRRPNTSFCFLDIRSPGLGDTAMYLCATSSWTGAGETQYFGPGTRLLVL.

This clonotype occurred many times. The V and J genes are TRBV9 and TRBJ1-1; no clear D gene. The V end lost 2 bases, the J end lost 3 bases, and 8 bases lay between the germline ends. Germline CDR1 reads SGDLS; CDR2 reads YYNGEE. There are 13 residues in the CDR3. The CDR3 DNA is TGTGCCAGCAGCGTCCAGCTAGACACTGAAGCTTTCTTT. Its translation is CASSVQLDTEAFF. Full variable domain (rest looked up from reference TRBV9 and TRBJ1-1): DSGVTQTPKHLITATGQRVTLRCSPRSGDLSVYWYQQSLDQGLQFLIQYYNGEERAKGNILERFSAQQFPDLHSELNLSSLELGDSALYFCASSVQLDTEAFFGQGTRLTVV.

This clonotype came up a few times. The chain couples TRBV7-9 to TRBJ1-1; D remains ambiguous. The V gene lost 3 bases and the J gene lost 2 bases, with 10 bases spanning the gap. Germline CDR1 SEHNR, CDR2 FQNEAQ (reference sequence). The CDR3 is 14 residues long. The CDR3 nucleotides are TGTGCCAGCAGCTTTCAAATGGTAAACACTGAAGCTTTCTTT. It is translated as CASSFQMVNTEAFF.

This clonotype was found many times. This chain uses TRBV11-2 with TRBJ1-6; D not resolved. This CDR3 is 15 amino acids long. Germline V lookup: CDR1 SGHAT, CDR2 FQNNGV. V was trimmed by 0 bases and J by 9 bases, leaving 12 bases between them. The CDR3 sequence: CASSLEPGQSSPLHF. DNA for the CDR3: TGTGCCAGCAGCTTAGAGCCCGGGCAAAGTTCACCCCTCCACTTT.

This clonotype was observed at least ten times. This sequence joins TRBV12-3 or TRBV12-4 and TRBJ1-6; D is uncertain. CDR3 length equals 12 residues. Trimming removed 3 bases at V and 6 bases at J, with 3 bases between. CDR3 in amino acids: CASSFSNSPLHF. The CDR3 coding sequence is TGTGCCAGCAGTTTCTCTAATTCACCCCTCCACTTT.

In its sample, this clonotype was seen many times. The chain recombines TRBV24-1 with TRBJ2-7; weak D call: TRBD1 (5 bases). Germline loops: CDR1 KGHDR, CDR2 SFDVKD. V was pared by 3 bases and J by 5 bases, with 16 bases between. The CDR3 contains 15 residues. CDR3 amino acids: CATSDPRQGMNEQYF. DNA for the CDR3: TGTGCCACCAGTGATCCCCGGCAGGGTATGAACGAGCAGTACTTC.

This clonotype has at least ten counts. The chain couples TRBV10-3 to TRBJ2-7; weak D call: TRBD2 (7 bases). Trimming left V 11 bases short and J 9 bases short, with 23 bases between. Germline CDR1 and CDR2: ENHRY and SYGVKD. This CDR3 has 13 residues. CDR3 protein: CAVGGLLLRGQYF. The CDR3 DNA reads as TGTGCCGTGGGGGGGCTGCTACTACGTGGGCAGTACTTC.

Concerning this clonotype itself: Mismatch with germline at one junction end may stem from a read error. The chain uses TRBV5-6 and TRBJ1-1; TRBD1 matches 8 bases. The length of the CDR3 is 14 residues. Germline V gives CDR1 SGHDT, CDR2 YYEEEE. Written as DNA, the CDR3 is TGTGCCAGCAGTTTGGACAGGGCGAACACTGAAGCTTTCTTT. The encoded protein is CASSLDRANTEAFF.

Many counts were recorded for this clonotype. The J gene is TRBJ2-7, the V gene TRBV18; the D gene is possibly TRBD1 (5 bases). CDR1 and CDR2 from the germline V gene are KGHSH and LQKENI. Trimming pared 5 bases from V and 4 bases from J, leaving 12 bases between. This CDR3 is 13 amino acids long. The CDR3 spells CASSSGDSYEQYF. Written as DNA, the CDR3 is TGTGCCAGCTCATCCGGAGACAGTTACGAGCAGTACTTC.

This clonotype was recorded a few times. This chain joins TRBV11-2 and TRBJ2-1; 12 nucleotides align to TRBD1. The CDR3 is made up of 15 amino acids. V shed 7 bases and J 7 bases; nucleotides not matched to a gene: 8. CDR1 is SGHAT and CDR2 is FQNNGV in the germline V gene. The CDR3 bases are TGTGCCAGCACAACCCTGGGACAGGGGGCGAATGAGCAGTTCTTC. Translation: CASTTLGQGANEQFF.

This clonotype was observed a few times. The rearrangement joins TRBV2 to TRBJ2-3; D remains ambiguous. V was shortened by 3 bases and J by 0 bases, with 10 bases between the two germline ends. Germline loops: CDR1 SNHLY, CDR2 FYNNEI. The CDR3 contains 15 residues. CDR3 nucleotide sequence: TGTGCCAGCAGTGAGGCAGCCTCTAGCACAGATACGCAGTATTTT. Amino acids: CASSEAASSTDTQYF.

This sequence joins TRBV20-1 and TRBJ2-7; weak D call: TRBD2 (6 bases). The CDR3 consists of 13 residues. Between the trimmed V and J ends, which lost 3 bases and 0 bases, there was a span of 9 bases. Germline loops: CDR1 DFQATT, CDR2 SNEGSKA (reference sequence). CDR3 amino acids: CSASERASYEQYF. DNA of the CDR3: TGCAGTGCTAGTGAGCGGGCCTCCTACGAGCAGTACTTC.

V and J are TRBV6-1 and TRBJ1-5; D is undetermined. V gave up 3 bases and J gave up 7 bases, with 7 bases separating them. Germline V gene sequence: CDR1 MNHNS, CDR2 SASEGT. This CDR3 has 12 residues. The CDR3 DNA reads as TGTGCCAGCAGTGACTTGGACCAGCCCCAGCATTTT. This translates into CASSDLDQPQHF.

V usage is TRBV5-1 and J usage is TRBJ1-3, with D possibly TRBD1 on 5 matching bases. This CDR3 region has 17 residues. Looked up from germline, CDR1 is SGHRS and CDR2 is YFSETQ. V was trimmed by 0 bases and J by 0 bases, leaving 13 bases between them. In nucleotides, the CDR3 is TGCGCCAGCAGCTTGGGGTCGGGGCCCCTCTCTGGAAACACCATATATTTT. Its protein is CASSLGSGPLSGNTIYF.

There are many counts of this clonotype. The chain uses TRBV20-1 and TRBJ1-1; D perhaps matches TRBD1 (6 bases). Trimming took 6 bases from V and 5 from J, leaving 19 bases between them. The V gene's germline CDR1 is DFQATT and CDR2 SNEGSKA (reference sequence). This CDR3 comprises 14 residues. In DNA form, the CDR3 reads TGCAGTGCGCCGCGGGGCAGGGGAGGTACTGAAGCTTTCTTT. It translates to CSAPRGRGGTEAFF.

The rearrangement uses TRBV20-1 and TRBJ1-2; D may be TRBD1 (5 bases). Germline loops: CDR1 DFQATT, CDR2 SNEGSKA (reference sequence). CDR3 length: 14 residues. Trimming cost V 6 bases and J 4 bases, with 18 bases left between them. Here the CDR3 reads CSASQRGPSYGYTF. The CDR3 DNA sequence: TGCAGTGCATCCCAAAGGGGACCGAGCTATGGCTACACCTTC.

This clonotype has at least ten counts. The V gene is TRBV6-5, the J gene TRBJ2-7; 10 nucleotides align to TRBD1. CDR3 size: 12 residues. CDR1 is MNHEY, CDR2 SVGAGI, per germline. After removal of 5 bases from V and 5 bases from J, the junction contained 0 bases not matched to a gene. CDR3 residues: CASSGQGDEQYF. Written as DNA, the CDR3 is TGTGCCAGCAGTGGACAGGGGGACGAGCAGTACTTC.